The 23 T cell receptor beta chains reported below all come from one sample, sequenced in a study of control samples from healthy donors and cancer patients. Libraries were prepared by immunoSEQ multiplex PCR; TCRdb keeps only in-frame clonotypes and omits some of them. The sample comprises approximately 76,000 clones, roughly 82% of which are singletons, and under 14% rests with the top ten. The material sequenced was PBMCs. The receptors shown here come from a man aged 60 to 69 with head and neck cancer.

This CDR3 is CASSQPGTQPQHF. The DNA of the CDR3 is TGCGCCAGCAGCCAGCCAGGGACTCAGCCCCAGCATTTT. This sequence joins TRBV4-1 and TRBJ1-5, with D possibly being TRBD1 (5 bases). The CDR3 consists of 13 residues. The V and J ends lost 3 bases and 6 bases respectively, with 9 bases between them. Looked up from germline, CDR1 is MGHRA and CDR2 is YSYEKL.

The rearrangement uses TRBV7-8 and TRBJ2-7; D call uncertain. The ends were cut back, 5 bases at V and 2 bases at J, with 16 bases in the middle. There are 15 residues in the CDR3. Germline assignment: CDR1 SGHVS and CDR2 FQNEAQ. The CDR3 sequence: CASSPRRRTTYEQYF. CDR3 DNA: TGTGCCAGCAGCCCCCGCCGCCGGACCACCTACGAGCAGTACTTC.

This rearrangement joins TRBV4-2 to TRBJ2-1, with TRBD2 matching 10 bases. The CDR3 runs to 21 residues. Germline V gene sequence: CDR1 LGHNA, CDR2 YNFKEQ. Losses at the gene ends were 4 bases for V and 1 base for J; bases not matched to a gene: 19. The DNA for the CDR3 is TGTGCCAGCAGCCCCCTGTCTCTAGCGGGAGTTGCGTTGGGGTCCTACAATGAGCAGTTCTTC. This translates into CASSPLSLAGVALGSYNEQFF.

This clone was picked up one time. The chain is built from TRBV6-5 and TRBJ2-2; D not certain. Germline V gene sequence: CDR1 MNHEY, CDR2 SVGAGI. V lost 6 bases and J lost 4, with 9 bases in between. This CDR3 comprises 13 residues. Written as DNA, the CDR3 is TGTGCCAGCAGGGCTGGGCCCACCGGGGAGCTGTTTTTT. It yields the protein CASRAGPTGELFF.

Only one count was recorded for this clone. The chain combines TRBV19 with TRBJ1-2; D is perhaps TRBD1 (6 bases). Trimming removed 8 bases from V and 0 bases from J, with 19 bases in between. The CDR3 loop spans 16 amino acids. CDR1 is LNHDA, CDR2 SQIVND, per germline (reference sequence). The CDR3 nucleotides are TGTGCCAGTGCCCGGGGCGGGGGGCCAGCTAACTATGGCTACACCTTC. This translates into CASARGGGPANYGYTF.

This clone has only a few counts. The chain employs TRBV28 and TRBJ2-7, with D unresolved. The CDR3 has 11 residues. The V end lost 5 bases, the J end lost 6 bases, and 8 bases lay between the germline ends. CDR1 is MDHEN, CDR2 SYDVKM, per germline. CDR3 nucleotide sequence: TGTGCCAGCAGTCTTGACGGCGAGCAGTACTTC. This translates into CASSLDGEQYF.

The J gene is TRBJ2-5, the V gene TRBV5-4, with TRBD2 matching over 10 bases. Germline V lookup: CDR1 SGHNT, CDR2 YYREEE (reference sequence). The CDR3 length is 15 residues. The junction had 6 bases not matched to a gene; V was cut back by 4 bases and J by 3 bases. The CDR3, as DNA: TGTGCCAGCAGCCTCAAGCGGGAGGGGAAAGAGACCCAGTACTTC. Protein sequence: CASSLKREGKETQYF.

The chain recombines TRBV5-1 with TRBJ2-5; 11 bases map to TRBD1. CDR3 length equals 17 residues. Per the germline V gene, CDR1 is SGHRS and CDR2 is YFSETQ. Trimming at V came to 4 bases and at J to 4 bases, leaving 12 bases not matched to a gene. The CDR3 sequence is CASSNGQGAFGGETQYF. The CDR3 DNA sequence: TGCGCCAGCAGCAATGGACAGGGGGCGTTTGGTGGAGAGACCCAGTACTTC.

CDR3 sequence reads: CATSREWGSPLHF. CDR3 DNA sequence: TGTGCCACCAGCAGAGAATGGGGTTCACCCCTCCACTTT. V gene TRBV15 combines with J gene TRBJ1-6, with D unclear. The V gene lost 0 bases and the J gene lost 9 bases, with 6 bases spanning the gap. Germline V lookup: CDR1 LNHNV, CDR2 YYDKDF (reference sequence). The CDR3 is 13 amino acids.

The chain recombines TRBV28 with TRBJ2-2; D possibly corresponds to TRBD1 (5 bases). The germline V gene has CDR1 MDHEN and CDR2 SYDVKM. The CDR3 has 14 amino acids. The V end lost 4 bases, the J end lost 13 bases, and 19 bases lay between the germline ends. The CDR3: CASSSGLVRLGLFF. The CDR3, as DNA: TGTGCCAGCAGTTCAGGGCTAGTGAGGTTGGGGCTGTTTTTT. Variable domain in full (rest from reference TRBV28 and TRBJ2-2): DVKVTQSSRYLVKRTGEKVFLECVQDMDHENMFWYRQDPGLGLRLIYFSYDVKMKEKGDIPEGYSVSREKKERFSLILESASTNQTSMYLCASSSGLVRLGLFFGEGSRLTVL.

The V and J genes are TRBV7-9 and TRBJ2-7, with D possibly being TRBD1 (5 bases). Per the germline V gene, CDR1 is SEHNR and CDR2 is FQNEAQ (reference sequence). This CDR3 is 13 amino acids long. V was clipped by 3 bases and J by 4 bases, with 10 bases between them. The CDR3 region is CASSFIGEYEQYF. The CDR3 region has the DNA TGTGCCAGCAGCTTTATAGGGGAATACGAGCAGTACTTC. Variable domain in full (rest from reference TRBV7-9 and TRBJ2-7): DTGVSQNPRHKITKRGQNVTFRCDPISEHNRLYWYRQTLGQGPEFLTYFQNEAQLEKSRLLSDRFSAERPKGSFSTLEIQRTEQGDSAMYLCASSFIGEYEQYFGPGTRLTVT.

This chain connects TRBV3-1 (or the pseudogene TRBV3-2) to TRBJ2-1; 8 bases map to TRBD2. Germline values: CDR1 LGHDT, CDR2 YNNKEL (reference sequence). This CDR3 region has 15 residues. V trimming: 4 bases; J trimming: 5 bases; junction bases outside the gene matches: 7. This CDR3 is CASSPRERGNNEQFF. The CDR3 DNA reads as TGTGCCAGCAGCCCCCGGGAGCGGGGGAACAATGAGCAGTTCTTC.

V usage is TRBV6-5 and J usage is TRBJ2-5; 9 bases line up with TRBD1. This CDR3 has 15 amino acids. V shed 5 bases and J 5 bases; nucleotides not matched to a gene: 9. The germline CDR1 and CDR2 sequences are MNHEY and SVGAGI. The CDR3 coding sequence is TGTGCCAGCAGTCTACAGGGGGCGCTGGGGGAGACCCAGTACTTC. It is translated as CASSLQGALGETQYF.

This sequence joins TRBV9 and TRBJ2-1, with D uncertain. The length of the CDR3 is 14 residues. Trimming removed 3 bases from V and 8 bases from J, with 15 bases in between. CDR1 SGDLS and CDR2 YYNGEE come from the germline V gene. The CDR3: CASSERTGFDEQFF. The CDR3 nucleotides read TGTGCCAGCAGCGAAAGAACGGGTTTCGATGAGCAGTTCTTC.

V usage is TRBV5-1 and J usage is TRBJ1-4; TRBD1 aligns across 7 bases. Germline loops: CDR1 SGHRS, CDR2 YFSETQ. CDR3 size: 15 residues. After removal of 4 bases from V and 2 bases from J, the junction contained 5 bases not matched to a gene. The CDR3 sequence: CASSGTGATNEKLFF. The CDR3 DNA reads as TGCGCCAGCAGCGGAACAGGGGCTACTAATGAAAAACTGTTTTTT.

By its share, this clone is medium-sized. Here the CDR3 DNA reads TGTGCCAGCAGCGGACAGCACTCTGGAAACACCATATATTTT. It translates to CASSGQHSGNTIYF. The chain has TRBV6-5 and TRBJ1-3, with D possibly TRBD1 on 6 matching bases. The CDR3 has 14 residues. The germline gives CDR1 MNHEY, CDR2 SVGAGI. Trimming left V 6 bases short and J 0 bases short, with 9 bases between.

This sequence joins TRBV4-1 and TRBJ2-7; no definite D call. Deletions cut 4 bases from V and 4 bases from J, with 14 bases between. CDR3 length equals 14 residues. Per the germline V gene, CDR1 is MGHRA and CDR2 is YSYEKL. Written as DNA, the CDR3 is TGCGCCAGCAGCCTGGATCCAGGATCTTACGAGCAGTACTTC. Amino acids: CASSLDPGSYEQYF.

This clone was counted only a few times. The rearrangement links TRBV19 to TRBJ1-5; no reliable D call. Germline assignment: CDR1 LNHDA and CDR2 SQIVND (reference sequence). Trimming took off 7 bases at V and 5 bases at J, with 15 bases between the two ends. The CDR3 length is 14 residues. DNA of the CDR3: TGTGCCAGTAATTGGGTCGGGCTTGATCAGCCCCAGCATTTT. This codes for CASNWVGLDQPQHF.

The chain combines TRBV6-5 with TRBJ2-7, with 9 nucleotides matching TRBD2. CDR1 is MNHEY and CDR2 is SVGAGI in the germline V gene. V dropped 0 bases and J dropped 3; count of bases not matched to a gene: 6. The CDR3 runs to 16 residues. The CDR3 reads CASSYSRLADFYEQYF. The DNA of the CDR3 is TGTGCCAGCAGTTACTCGCGACTAGCGGATTTCTACGAGCAGTACTTC.

V is TRBV27 and J is TRBJ2-1; the D call may be TRBD1 or TRBD2 (6 bases each). CDR3 length: 16 amino acids. Per germline, CDR1 MNHEY and CDR2 SMNVEV (reference sequence). Between the trimmed V and J ends, which lost 6 bases and 0 bases, there was a span of 15 bases. The CDR3 nucleotides are TGTGCCAGCAGAGCACAGGGAGGAAGCTCCTACAATGAGCAGTTCTTC. Its translation: CASRAQGGSSYNEQFF.

J is TRBJ1-5 and V is TRBV7-8; D perhaps matches TRBD1 (5 bases). Trimming left V 2 bases short and J 1 base short, with 12 bases between. The CDR3 length is 16 residues. Germline lookup yields CDR1 SGHVS and CDR2 FQNEAQ. As DNA, the CDR3 is TGTGCCAGCAGCTTAAATGGACAAGGGAGCAATCAGCCCCAGCATTTT. Amino acid sequence: CASSLNGQGSNQPQHF.

The V gene is TRBV5-4, the J gene TRBJ1-6; 8 bases align to TRBD1. In germline, CDR1 is SGHNT, CDR2 YYREEE (reference sequence). CDR3 length: 17 residues. V gave up 2 bases and J gave up 0 bases; unmatched junction bases: 4. The chain's CDR3 is CASSFRTGSSYNSPLHF. In DNA form, the CDR3 reads TGTGCCAGCAGCTTCCGGACAGGGAGCTCCTATAATTCACCCCTCCACTTT. Combining the CDR3 with reference TRBV5-4 and TRBJ1-6 gives the whole variable domain ETGVTQSPTHLIKTRGQQVTLRCSSQSGHNTVSWYQQALGQGPQFIFQYYREEENGRGNFPPRFSGLQFPNYSSELNVNALELDDSALYLCASSFRTGSSYNSPLHFGNGTRLTVT.

V is TRBV28 and J is TRBJ2-7; 9 positions match TRBD2. With 2 bases clipped from V and 0 bases from J, the junction kept 8 bases outside the gene matches. There are 17 residues in the CDR3. Germline CDR1 is MDHEN and CDR2 is SYDVKM. The CDR3 loop reads CASSLAGGTVSSYEQYF. CDR3 sequence (DNA): TGTGCCAGCAGTTTAGCGGGGGGGACCGTGAGCTCCTACGAGCAGTACTTC.